Sequencing of this T cell receptor (beta chain) was carried out in a study of CD8 T cells in Susac syndrome. The CDR3 is made up of 14 amino acids. CDR1 is MNHEY and CDR2 is SVGAGI in the germline V gene. V was cut by 4 bases and J by 6 bases, with 13 bases left in between. An input of about 0.45 to 1 ug of RNA was subjected to reverse transcription using random hexamers. TCRdb reanalysed the immunoSEQ multiplex PCR reads using MiXCR and keeps one entry per CDR3 protein. The data contain about 130,000 distinct CDR3 sequences, approximately 90% of them singletons. The TCR comes from a human donor with multiple sclerosis. Sequencing used CD8+ T cells from PBMCs. The genes are TRBV6-5 and TRBJ2-1; D remains unclear. CDR3 sequence (DNA): TGTGCCAGCAGTTTGGGTCCAGCATCCAATGAGCAGTTCTTC. Translation gives CASSLGPASNEQFF.